This TCR beta chain was sequenced in a study of T cell changes during pregnancy in multiple sclerosis. Profiling relied on immunoSEQ multiplex PCR, and the TCRdb table lists in-frame clones only, not all of them. The data contain approximately 97,000 clones, roughly 91% of them singletons. There are 14 residues in the CDR3. V dropped 4 bases and J dropped 8; count of bases not matched to a gene: 3. Germline-derived CDR1 and CDR2 are SEHNR and FQNEAQ (reference sequence). This clonotype was obtained from a female donor in good health, enrolled as a control in a pregnancy study. This specimen consisted of peripheral blood, obtained after pregnancy. V and J are TRBV7-9 and TRBJ1-6; 9 bases agree with TRBD1. The CDR3 reads CASSSGQGDSPLHF. DNA for the CDR3: TGTGCCAGCAGCTCGGGACAGGGTGATTCACCCCTCCACTTT.